This T cell receptor beta chain was sequenced during a study of blood T cell repertoires in COVID-19. Overall study: PBMCs, B-cell-depleted T cells, or T cells were the source of the cDNA or gDNA that made up the material.

Assignment of participants to cohorts was predicated upon participant-reported clinical history. Resolution of symptoms, clearance, or two negative PCRs was present in recovered Cohort 3 donors. In the authors' workflow: Amplifying reference gene primers gave estimates of nucleated cell counts. Produced via immunoSEQ multiplex PCR; TCRdb's table is partial and in-frame only. V, J and clone size are those of that table, while D and trimming were read from the DNA. The top ten clones hold 1.1% of a sample with hundreds of thousands of clones, around 87% of them seen once. Germline assignment: CDR1 MDHEN and CDR2 SYDVKM. The CDR3 is made up of 17 amino acids. The V gene end was trimmed by 3 bases and the J gene end by 6 bases; junction bases not matched to a gene: 9.

This sequence was found in a man aged 30-40 years who had recovered from COVID-19. This chain connects TRBV28 to TRBJ2-3; 13 bases map to TRBD2. Sequenced material: PBMCs or T cells enriched from blood (not recorded which). CDR3 coding DNA: TGTGCCAGCAGTTTGTATTGGACTAGCGGGAGAGGGGATACGCAGTATTTT. It specifies CASSLYWTSGRGDTQYF.